This T cell receptor beta chain was obtained from a study of control samples from healthy donors and cancer patients. Clones were read by immunoSEQ multiplex PCR, and TCRdb kept only the in-frame ones, dropping some. The sample comprises 130,000 or so clones, 85% to 95% of which are singletons, and about an eighth rests with the top ten. V lost 4 bases to trimming and J lost 0 bases, with 13 bases between them. The CDR3 length is 15 residues. From germline, CDR1 is SGHVS and CDR2 FQNEAQ. The source material was blood. The receptor's source is a middle-aged man in good health. The rearrangement links TRBV7-8 to TRBJ2-7; D is uncertain. For the CDR3, the DNA is TGTGCCAGCAGCTCCTGGATTACGAGCTCCTACGAGCAGTACTTC. Amino acids: CASSSWITSSYEQYF.